The 25 T cell receptor beta chains in this list originate from one sample, sequenced in a study of T cell repertoires in ileal Crohn's disease. Noted time point: neoterminal ileum biopsy at postoperative endoscopy, about 6 months after surgery. Profiled with immunoSEQ multiplex PCR; TCRdb holds only in-frame clones, not every one. This sample has 10,000 to 15,000 clones; 80% to 90% occur once, and the top ten carry 17%. The specimen sequenced was ileal tissue. The origin of the receptors is an adult with Crohn's disease.

V gene TRBV6-1 combines with J gene TRBJ1-5, with D tentatively TRBD1 (6 bases). CDR1 is MNHNS and CDR2 is SASEGT in the germline V gene. The CDR3 has 14 residues. V lost 4 bases and J 4 bases, leaving 11 bases between the germline ends. CDR3 in amino acids: CASSGAQGNQPQHF. Written as DNA, the CDR3 is TGTGCCAGCAGTGGGGCTCAGGGGAATCAGCCCCAGCATTTT.

This clone has only one observation. This chain uses TRBV5-1 with TRBJ2-5, with TRBD1 identical over 8 bases. Matching the DNA end better, TRBJ2-7 makes the J call doubtful. The CDR3 has 13 amino acids. Germline values: CDR1 SGHRS, CDR2 YFSETQ. CDR3 coding DNA: TGCGCCAGCAGGGGGACAGGTGAAGGCGAGCAGTACTTC. Its protein is CASRGTGEGEQYF.

The CDR3 DNA reads TGCGCCAGCACTCCCGGACACGGTATAACAGATACGCAGTATTTT. This translates into CASTPGHGITDTQYF. The chain joins TRBV10-2 to TRBJ2-3, with a possible D match to TRBD1 (5 bases). The CDR3 covers 15 residues. Per germline, CDR1 WSHSY and CDR2 SAAADI. The V end was cut by 7 bases, the J end by 3 bases, with 17 bases between.

This chain uses TRBV29-1 with TRBJ2-3; TRBD2 agrees at 13 bases. CDR1 and CDR2 from the germline V gene are SQVTM and ANQGSEA. CDR3 size: 14 residues. V trimming: 6 bases; J trimming: 6 bases; junction bases outside the gene matches: 6. Here the CDR3 DNA reads TGCAGCGTGAGGGGGACTAGCGGGGCTGATACGCAGTATTTT. As protein: CSVRGTSGADTQYF.

This chain uses TRBV28 with TRBJ2-7; 13 bases line up with TRBD2. CDR1 and CDR2 from the germline V gene are MDHEN and SYDVKM. Germline trimming cut 3 bases from V and 5 bases from J; bases unmatched to any gene: 7. This CDR3 has 16 amino acids. The CDR3 DNA is TGTGCCAGCAGTTTCCCTCGGACTAGCGGGAGCGACGAGCAGTACTTC. It yields the protein CASSFPRTSGSDEQYF.

This chain connects TRBV28 to TRBJ2-7; maybe TRBD2 (6 bases). The CDR3 loop spans 14 amino acids. V dropped 5 bases and J dropped 3 bases, with 14 bases sitting between them. The germline V gene encodes CDR1 MDHEN and CDR2 SYDVKM. CDR3: CASSPGLLGYEQYF. The CDR3 DNA reads TGTGCCAGCAGTCCGGGACTCCTAGGCTACGAGCAGTACTTC.

The chain links TRBV30 to TRBJ1-1; 7 bases line up with TRBD1. CDR1 is GTSNPN and CDR2 is SVGIG in the germline V gene (reference sequence). The CDR3 runs to 13 residues. Unmatched junction bases numbered 8, after V lost 4 bases and J lost 6 bases. CDR3 protein: CAWTRDRNSEAFF. For the CDR3, the DNA is TGTGCCTGGACCCGGGACAGAAATTCTGAAGCTTTCTTT.

J is TRBJ2-1 and V is TRBV30; a possible D gene is TRBD2 (6 bases). The CDR3 extends over 11 amino acids. Germline V gives CDR1 GTSNPN, CDR2 SVGIG (reference sequence). The V end was cut by 3 bases, the J end by 11 bases, with 11 bases between. The chain's CDR3 is CAWSGGLKQFF. The DNA for the CDR3 is TGTGCCTGGAGCGGAGGGCTAAAGCAGTTCTTC.

The CDR3 DNA sequence: TGCGCCAGCAGCTTGGCCTCAGATGAAAAACTGTTTTTT. Its protein is CASSLASDEKLFF. The gene calls are TRBV5-1 and TRBJ1-4; D is ambiguous. The V and J ends lost 0 bases and 6 bases respectively, with 6 bases between them. This CDR3 spans 13 amino acids. The V gene's germline CDR1 is SGHRS and CDR2 YFSETQ.

The genes are TRBV4-2 and TRBJ2-2; maybe TRBD1 (6 bases). V was clipped by 6 bases and J by 1 base, with 18 bases between them. Germline V gene lookup returns CDR1 LGHNA and CDR2 YNFKEQ. The CDR3 covers 17 residues. The CDR3 region has the DNA TGTGCCAGCAGTTCGGCTCCGGACAGCAGGAACACCGGGGAGCTGTTTTTT. This encodes CASSSAPDSRNTGELFF.

The chain links TRBV29-1 to TRBJ1-4; 7 nucleotides align to TRBD1. Germline loops: CDR1 SQVTM, CDR2 ANQGSEA. The V segment lost 7 bases and the J segment 8 bases; nucleotides outside the gene matches: 13. This CDR3 is built from 14 residues. The CDR3 bases are TGCAGCGCTACGGACCGGACAGGTGGGGAAAAACTGTTTTTT. Residues: CSATDRTGGEKLFF. Full variable domain (remainder filled in from reference TRBV29-1 and TRBJ1-4): SAVISQKPSRDICQRGTSLTIQCQVDSQVTMMFWYRQQPGQSLTLIATANQGSEATYESGFVIDKFPISRPNLTFSTLTVSNMSPEDSSIYLCSATDRTGGEKLFFGSGTQLSVL.

V is TRBV19 and J is TRBJ1-1; possibly TRBD1 for D (5 bases). The CDR3 is made up of 17 amino acids. With 3 bases removed from V and 1 base from J, the gap between germline ends came to 18 bases. The germline V gene encodes CDR1 LNHDA and CDR2 SQIVND (reference sequence). The DNA of the CDR3 is TGTGCCAGTAGTATGAGGGGAGGCCGGCGATCGAACACTGAAGCTTTCTTT. Translation gives CASSMRGGRRSNTEAFF.

V and J are TRBV4-2 and TRBJ2-1; 10 nucleotides agree with TRBD2. This CDR3 spans 16 amino acids. V shed 0 bases, J shed 7 bases, and the junction held 6 bases outside the gene matches. The germline V gene has CDR1 LGHNA and CDR2 YNFKEQ. This chain's CDR3 is CASSQESGGAWNEQFF. The CDR3 DNA sequence: TGTGCCAGCAGCCAAGAGAGCGGGGGGGCATGGAATGAGCAGTTCTTC.

The J gene is TRBJ2-6, the V gene TRBV27, with 11 bases identical to TRBD2. With 5 bases clipped from V and 0 bases from J, the junction kept 3 bases outside the gene matches. The CDR3 has 17 amino acids. Germline assignment: CDR1 MNHEY and CDR2 SMNVEV (reference sequence). Here the CDR3 reads CASSNSGRASGANVLTF. The CDR3 nucleotides are TGTGCCAGCAGTAATAGCGGGAGGGCCTCTGGGGCCAACGTCCTGACTTTC.

The chain combines TRBV5-4 with TRBJ1-2; D unclear. Trimming took 0 bases from V and 1 from J, leaving 7 bases between them. Germline V gene lookup returns CDR1 SGHNT and CDR2 YYREEE (reference sequence). The CDR3 sequence is 14 residues long. The CDR3 protein is CASSLGQNNYGYTF. CDR3 DNA sequence: TGTGCCAGCAGCTTGGGACAAAATAACTATGGCTACACCTTC.

J is TRBJ2-1 and V is TRBV28; TRBD2 aligns across 8 bases. Per the germline V gene, CDR1 is MDHEN and CDR2 is SYDVKM. The V segment lost 2 bases and the J segment 9 bases; nucleotides outside the gene matches: 12. The CDR3 consists of 16 residues. The CDR3 protein is CASSLPPPSGRGEQFF. The CDR3 nucleotides are TGTGCCAGCAGTTTACCCCCTCCCAGCGGGAGAGGTGAGCAGTTCTTC.

The rearrangement uses TRBV4-3 and TRBJ1-1, with 7 bases fitting TRBD1. The trim removed 3 bases at V and 9 bases at J, leaving 13 bases unmatched. The CDR3 consists of 15 residues. Germline assignment: CDR1 LGHNA and CDR2 YSLEER. For the CDR3, the DNA is TGCGCCAGCAGCCACCGCCGGGACAGAGCCGACCAAGCTTTCTTT. Residues: CASSHRRDRADQAFF.

This chain uses TRBV15 with TRBJ2-5, with 7 nucleotides matching TRBD2. Unmatched junction bases numbered 5, after V lost 5 bases and J lost 5 bases. Per the germline V gene, CDR1 is LNHNV and CDR2 is YYDKDF (reference sequence). This CDR3 region has 13 residues. CDR3 bases: TGTGCCACCAGCGGGAGGGCCAGCGAGACCCAGTACTTC. This gives the protein CATSGRASETQYF.

J is TRBJ1-3 and V is TRBV14; D not resolved. Trimming removed 1 base at V and 0 bases at J, with 10 bases between. The germline V gene encodes CDR1 SGHDN and CDR2 FVKESK. The CDR3 length is 16 residues. The CDR3 is CASSQGFPGSGNTIYF. In nucleotides, the CDR3 is TGTGCCAGCAGCCAAGGGTTCCCCGGCTCTGGAAACACCATATATTTT.

The chain employs TRBV6-4 and TRBJ1-2; unclear D gene. V shed 0 bases and J shed 7 bases, with 9 bases lying between them. The CDR3 consists of 13 residues. Germline CDR1 is MRHNA and CDR2 is SNTAGT. The chain's CDR3 is CASSDSIRGGYTF. The CDR3 coding sequence is TGTGCCAGCAGTGACTCGATCCGGGGTGGCTACACCTTC.

This clone occurred a few times. This chain joins TRBV6-6 and TRBJ1-4; 7 positions match TRBD1. J was trimmed by 2 bases and V by 6 bases; bases with no gene match: 6. The CDR3 has 15 residues. Germline CDR1 MNHNY, CDR2 SVGAGI (reference sequence). The CDR3 DNA is TGTGCCAGCAGCCCCCGGGACAGTACTAATGAAAAACTGTTTTTT. Its translation is CASSPRDSTNEKLFF.

The rearrangement uses TRBV5-1 and TRBJ2-7; 12 nucleotides match TRBD1. The germline gives CDR1 SGHRS, CDR2 YFSETQ. This CDR3 contains 16 residues. V shed 0 bases, J shed 3 bases, and the junction held 4 bases outside the gene matches. CDR3 bases: TGCGCCAGCAGCTTGGATGGGACAGGGGGCCGCTACGAGCAGTACTTC. Amino acid sequence: CASSLDGTGGRYEQYF. Variable domain in full (rest from reference TRBV5-1 and TRBJ2-7): KAGVTQTPRYLIKTRGQQVTLSCSPISGHRSVSWYQQTPGQGLQFLFEYFSETQRNKGNFPGRFSGRQFSNSRSEMNVSTLELGDSALYLCASSLDGTGGRYEQYFGPGTRLTVT.

This clone came up a few times. V usage is TRBV10-2 and J usage is TRBJ1-3; perhaps TRBD1 as D (5 bases). The ends were cut back, 4 bases at V and 9 bases at J, with 13 bases in the middle. Germline V CDR1 and CDR2: WSHSY, SAAADI. The CDR3 runs 13 residues. CDR3 nucleotides: TGCGCCAGCAGTGCGGGGGGTCGGGCCACCATATATTTT. Residues: CASSAGGRATIYF.

The chain joins TRBV28 to TRBJ2-2; 7 positions match TRBD1. Germline CDR1 is MDHEN and CDR2 is SYDVKM. The junction had 9 bases not matched to a gene; V was cut back by 5 bases and J by 6 bases. The CDR3 contains 15 residues. CDR3 in DNA: TGTGCCAGCAGTCGAGGGGGCATTAGGCCCGGGGAGCTGTTTTTT. Its protein is CASSRGGIRPGELFF.

The V gene is TRBV30, the J gene TRBJ2-2; possible D gene TRBD1, 6 bases. The V end was cut by 5 bases, the J end by 2 bases, with 9 bases between. Germline V gene lookup returns CDR1 GTSNPN and CDR2 SVGIG (reference sequence). The CDR3 is made up of 13 amino acids. CDR3 nucleotide sequence: TGTGCCTGGCAGACAGGAAACACCGGGGAGCTGTTTTTT. Protein product: CAWQTGNTGELFF.